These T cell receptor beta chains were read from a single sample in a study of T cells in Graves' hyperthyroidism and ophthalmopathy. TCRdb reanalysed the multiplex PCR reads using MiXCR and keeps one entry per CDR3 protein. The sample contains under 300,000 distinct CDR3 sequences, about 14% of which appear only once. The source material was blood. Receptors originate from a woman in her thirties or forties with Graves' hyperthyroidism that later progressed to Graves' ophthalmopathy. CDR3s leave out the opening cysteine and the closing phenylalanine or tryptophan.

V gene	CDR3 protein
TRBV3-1	ASSQDGDGQETQY
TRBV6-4	ASNLLDGTSSYEQY
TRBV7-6	ASSPGQTQRRAF
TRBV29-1	SVDGLAGVFHNEQF
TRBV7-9	ASSKDRSSYNEQF
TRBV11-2	ASSLAGLALRGSYNEQF
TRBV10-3	AISDGGSNQPQH
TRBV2	ASSHNPTGTEAF
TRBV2	ASSPNRQGSQPQH
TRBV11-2	ASSARQGFTDTQY
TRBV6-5	ASSYLSGVYNEQF
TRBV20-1	SARLGTVSSDTQY
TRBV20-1	RAFRRTDTQY
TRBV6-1	AIRQRETPYNEQF
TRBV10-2	ASSESASGPTYNEQF
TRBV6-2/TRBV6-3	ASSYELAGGPYEQY
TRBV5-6	ASSLGPVGLTKDTQY
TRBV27	ASSQTGNQPQH
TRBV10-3	AISSGTEAF
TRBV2	ASSLIHHNEQF
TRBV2	ASSNLSGEQF
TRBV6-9	ASSYGQGAYTGELF
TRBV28	ASSLFDRPNSPLH
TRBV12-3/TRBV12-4	ASSLWQGANQPQH
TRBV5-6	ASSSRDRGRPGTDTQY
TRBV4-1	ASSRPEDTQY
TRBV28	ASSLHLGLRTYNEQF
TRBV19	ASSRRVAGGPFGELF
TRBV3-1	ASSQLPGTGARNTIY
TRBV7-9	ASSSKLNTEAF
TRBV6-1	ASRRDRGRSLYEQY
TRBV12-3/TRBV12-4	ASSPPGLAGVANEQF
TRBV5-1	ASSLGLAGGKYSTDTQY
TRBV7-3	ASSLMGGDGEQY
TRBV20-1	SARLAGRMNTIY
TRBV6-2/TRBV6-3	ASSYSMFKGGRGQPQH
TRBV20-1	SAGPSGAAYEQY
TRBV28	ASSVPGNTEAF
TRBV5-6	ASSRGLAGNEQF
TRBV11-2	ASSPPGSYRDEQY
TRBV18	ASSPLIREGGTDTQY
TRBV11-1	ASSFRYNEQF
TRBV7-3	ASSLIEGFQPQH
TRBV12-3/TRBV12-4	ASSPLAGGPYEQF
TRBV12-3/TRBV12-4	ASSSQAGVNEQF
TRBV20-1	SARDKLAGGYEQY
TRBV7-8	ASSLAKGTLLLHEQF
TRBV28	ASTLGGGGEQY
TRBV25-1	ASSEYSWGGRADDEQF
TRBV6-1	ASRGRTGMRLF
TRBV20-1	SAESPRDPTYEQY
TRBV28	ASSLSQGTISYEQY
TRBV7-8	ASSLVGGASPLH
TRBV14	ASSQGSWDTEAF
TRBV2	ASSEGRITGELF
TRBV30	AWSGGLGATDTQY
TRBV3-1	ASSPGKLGLAGSGSYEQY
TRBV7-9	ASSLDTVSNSPLH
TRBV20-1	SANPFSAASYNEQF
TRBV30	AWSVRTGTGELF